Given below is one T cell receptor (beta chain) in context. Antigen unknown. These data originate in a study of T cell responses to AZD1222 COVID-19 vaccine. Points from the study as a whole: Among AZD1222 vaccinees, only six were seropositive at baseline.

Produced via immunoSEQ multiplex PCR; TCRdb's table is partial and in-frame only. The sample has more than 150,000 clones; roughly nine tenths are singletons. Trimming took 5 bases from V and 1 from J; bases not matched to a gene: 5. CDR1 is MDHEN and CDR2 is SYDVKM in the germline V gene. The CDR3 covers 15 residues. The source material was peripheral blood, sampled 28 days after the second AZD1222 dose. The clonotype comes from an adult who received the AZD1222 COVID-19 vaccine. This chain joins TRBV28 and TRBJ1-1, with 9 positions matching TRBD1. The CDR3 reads CASSQQGAGNTEAFF. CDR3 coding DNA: TGTGCCAGCAGTCAACAGGGGGCCGGGAACACTGAAGCTTTCTTT.